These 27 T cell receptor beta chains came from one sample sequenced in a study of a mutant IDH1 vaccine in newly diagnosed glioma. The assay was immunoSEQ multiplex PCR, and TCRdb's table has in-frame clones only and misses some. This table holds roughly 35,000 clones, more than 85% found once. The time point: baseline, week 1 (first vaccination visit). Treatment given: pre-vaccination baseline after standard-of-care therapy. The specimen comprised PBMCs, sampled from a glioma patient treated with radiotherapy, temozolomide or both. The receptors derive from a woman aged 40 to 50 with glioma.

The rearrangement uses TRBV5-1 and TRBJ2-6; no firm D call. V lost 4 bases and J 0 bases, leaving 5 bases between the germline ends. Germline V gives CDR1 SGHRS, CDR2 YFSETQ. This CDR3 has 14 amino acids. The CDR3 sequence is CASSDTSGANVLTF. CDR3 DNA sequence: TGCGCCAGCAGCGACACCTCTGGGGCCAACGTCCTGACTTTC.

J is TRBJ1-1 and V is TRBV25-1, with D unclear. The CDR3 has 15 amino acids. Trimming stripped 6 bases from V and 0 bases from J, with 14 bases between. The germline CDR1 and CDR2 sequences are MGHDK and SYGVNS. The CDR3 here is CASSAFEGMNTEAFF. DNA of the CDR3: TGTGCCAGCAGCGCCTTTGAGGGAATGAACACTGAAGCTTTCTTT.

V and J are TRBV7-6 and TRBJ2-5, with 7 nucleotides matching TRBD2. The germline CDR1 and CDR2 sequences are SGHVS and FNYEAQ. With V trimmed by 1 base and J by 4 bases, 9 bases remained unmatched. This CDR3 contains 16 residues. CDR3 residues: CASSLGFAGVAETQYF. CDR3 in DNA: TGTGCCAGCAGCTTAGGGTTCGCGGGGGTGGCAGAGACCCAGTACTTC.

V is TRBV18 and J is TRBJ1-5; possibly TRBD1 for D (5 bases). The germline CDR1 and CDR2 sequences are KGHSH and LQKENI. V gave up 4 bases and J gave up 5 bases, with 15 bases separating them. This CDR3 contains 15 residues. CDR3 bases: TGTGCCAGCTCACAAGGGCAGGGAGGTCATCAGCCCCAGCATTTT. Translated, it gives CASSQGQGGHQPQHF.

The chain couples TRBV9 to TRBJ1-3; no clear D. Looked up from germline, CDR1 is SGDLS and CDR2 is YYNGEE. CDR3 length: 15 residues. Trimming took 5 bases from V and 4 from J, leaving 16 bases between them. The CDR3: CASSGSYGGGNTIYF. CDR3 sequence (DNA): TGTGCCAGCAGTGGTTCGTATGGCGGCGGAAACACCATATATTTT.

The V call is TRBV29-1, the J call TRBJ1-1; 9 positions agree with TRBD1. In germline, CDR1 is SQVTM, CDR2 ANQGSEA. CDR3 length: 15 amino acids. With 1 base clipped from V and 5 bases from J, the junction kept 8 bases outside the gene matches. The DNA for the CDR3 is TGCAGCGTTGAAGGAAGGACAGGGGAAGGGACTGAAGCTTTCTTT. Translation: CSVEGRTGEGTEAFF.

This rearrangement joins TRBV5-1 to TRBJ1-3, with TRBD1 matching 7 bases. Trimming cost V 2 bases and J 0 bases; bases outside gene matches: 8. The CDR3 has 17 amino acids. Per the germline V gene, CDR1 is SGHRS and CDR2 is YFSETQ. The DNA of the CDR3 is TGCGCCAGCAGCTTAGGTACAGGGGCCGGCTCTGGAAACACCATATATTTT. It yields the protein CASSLGTGAGSGNTIYF. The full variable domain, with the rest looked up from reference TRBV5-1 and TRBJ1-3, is KAGVTQTPRYLIKTRGQQVTLSCSPISGHRSVSWYQQTPGQGLQFLFEYFSETQRNKGNFPGRFSGRQFSNSRSEMNVSTLELGDSALYLCASSLGTGAGSGNTIYFGEGSWLTVV.

CDR3 loop: CASSLGQHSNQPQHF. CDR3 DNA sequence: TGTGCCAGCAGCCTAGGACAGCATAGCAATCAGCCCCAGCATTTT. The chain is built from TRBV5-8 and TRBJ1-5; perhaps TRBD1 as D (6 bases). V shed 4 bases and J shed 0 bases, with 11 bases lying between them. The CDR3 spans 15 residues. Germline V lookup: CDR1 SGHTS, CDR2 YDEGEE.

The CDR3 nucleotides are TGTGCCAGCAGCCCAGCGAGAGGACAAACAAACACTGAAGCTTTCTTT. Translated, it gives CASSPARGQTNTEAFF. The rearrangement links TRBV7-9 to TRBJ1-1; weak D call: TRBD1 (5 bases). Looked up from germline, CDR1 is SEHNR and CDR2 is FQNEAQ (reference sequence). This CDR3 region has 16 residues. Trimming left V 5 bases short and J 2 bases short, with 18 bases between.

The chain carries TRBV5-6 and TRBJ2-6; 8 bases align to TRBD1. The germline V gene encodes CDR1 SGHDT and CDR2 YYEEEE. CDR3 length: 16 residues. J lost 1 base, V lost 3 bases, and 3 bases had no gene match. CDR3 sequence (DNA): TGTGCCAGCAGCTCAACAGGGGGTTCTGGGGCCAACGTCCTGACTTTC. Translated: CASSSTGGSGANVLTF.

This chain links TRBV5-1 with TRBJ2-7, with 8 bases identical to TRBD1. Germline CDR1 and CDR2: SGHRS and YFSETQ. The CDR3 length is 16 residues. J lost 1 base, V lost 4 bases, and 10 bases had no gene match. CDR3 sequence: CASSLLGQGVSYEQYF. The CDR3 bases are TGCGCCAGCAGCCTCCTAGGACAGGGTGTATCCTACGAGCAGTACTTC. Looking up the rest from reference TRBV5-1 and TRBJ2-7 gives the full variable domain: KAGVTQTPRYLIKTRGQQVTLSCSPISGHRSVSWYQQTPGQGLQFLFEYFSETQRNKGNFPGRFSGRQFSNSRSEMNVSTLELGDSALYLCASSLLGQGVSYEQYFGPGTRLTVT.

In DNA form, the CDR3 reads TGTGCCAGCACCCAGATCTTTGGCTACACCTTC. It encodes CASTQIFGYTF. The chain joins TRBV21-1 to TRBJ1-2; TRBD1, the table's D call, lacks a check against the DNA. TRBV21-1 is termed a pseudogene. This CDR3 comprises 11 residues.

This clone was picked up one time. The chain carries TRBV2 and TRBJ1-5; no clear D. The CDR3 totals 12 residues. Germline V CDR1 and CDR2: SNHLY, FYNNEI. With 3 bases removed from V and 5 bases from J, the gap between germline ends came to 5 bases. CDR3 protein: CASSDGDQPQHF. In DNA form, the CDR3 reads TGTGCCAGCAGTGATGGAGATCAGCCCCAGCATTTT. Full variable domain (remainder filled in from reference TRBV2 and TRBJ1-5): EPEVTQTPSHQVTQMGQEVILRCVPISNHLYFYWYRQILGQKVEFLVSFYNNEISEKSEIFDDQFSVERPDGSNFTLKIRSTKLEDSAMYFCASSDGDQPQHFGDGTRLSIL.

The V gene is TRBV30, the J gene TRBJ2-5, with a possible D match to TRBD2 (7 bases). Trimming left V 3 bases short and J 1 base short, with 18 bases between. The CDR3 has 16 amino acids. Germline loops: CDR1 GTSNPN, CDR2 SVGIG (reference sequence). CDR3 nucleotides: TGTGCCTGGAGAAAGGGGGGGGGAGTCGTCCAAGAGACCCAGTACTTC. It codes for CAWRKGGGVVQETQYF.

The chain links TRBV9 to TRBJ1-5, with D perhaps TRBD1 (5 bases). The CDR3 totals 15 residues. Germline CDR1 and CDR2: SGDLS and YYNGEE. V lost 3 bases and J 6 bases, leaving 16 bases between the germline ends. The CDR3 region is CASSDGTVAIQPQHF. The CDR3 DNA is TGTGCCAGCAGCGACGGGACCGTTGCAATTCAGCCCCAGCATTTT.

DNA of the CDR3: TGCAGCGTTTGGGGGGGAACGGCCTACGAGCAGTACTTC. Amino acid sequence: CSVWGGTAYEQYF. This chain connects TRBV29-1 to TRBJ2-7; 7 nucleotides line up with TRBD2. The CDR3 has 13 residues. CDR1 SQVTM and CDR2 ANQGSEA come from the germline V gene. The trim removed 5 bases at V and 2 bases at J, leaving 6 bases unmatched.

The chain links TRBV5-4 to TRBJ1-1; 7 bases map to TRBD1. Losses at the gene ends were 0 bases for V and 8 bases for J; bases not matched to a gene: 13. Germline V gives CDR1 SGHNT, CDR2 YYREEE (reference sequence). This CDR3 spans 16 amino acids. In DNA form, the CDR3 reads TGTGCCAGCAGCTTGGGGACAGGAACGCGCTTGACGGAAGCTTTCTTT. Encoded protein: CASSLGTGTRLTEAFF.

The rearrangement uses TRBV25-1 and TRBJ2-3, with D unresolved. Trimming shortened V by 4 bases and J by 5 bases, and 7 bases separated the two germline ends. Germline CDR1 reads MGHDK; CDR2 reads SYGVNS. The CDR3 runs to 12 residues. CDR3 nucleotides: TGTGCCAGCAGTGGGACGGGAGATACGCAGTATTTT. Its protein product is CASSGTGDTQYF.

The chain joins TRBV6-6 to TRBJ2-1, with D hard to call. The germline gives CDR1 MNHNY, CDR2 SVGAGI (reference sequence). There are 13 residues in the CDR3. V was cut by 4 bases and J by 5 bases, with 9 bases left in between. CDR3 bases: TGTGCCAGCAGTTCGCTCGTCGACAATGAGCAGTTCTTC. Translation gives CASSSLVDNEQFF.

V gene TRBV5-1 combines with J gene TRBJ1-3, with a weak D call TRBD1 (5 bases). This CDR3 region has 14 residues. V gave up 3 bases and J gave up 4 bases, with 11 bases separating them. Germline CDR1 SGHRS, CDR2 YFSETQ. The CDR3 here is CASSSTGFGNTIYF. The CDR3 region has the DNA TGCGCCAGCAGCTCAACAGGATTCGGAAACACCATATATTTT.

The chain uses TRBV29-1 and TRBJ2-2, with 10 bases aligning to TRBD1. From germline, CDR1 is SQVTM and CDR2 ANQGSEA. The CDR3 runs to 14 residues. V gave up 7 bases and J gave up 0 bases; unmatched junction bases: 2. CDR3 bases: TGCAGCGCAGGACAGGGGGCGAACACCGGGGAGCTGTTTTTT. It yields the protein CSAGQGANTGELFF.

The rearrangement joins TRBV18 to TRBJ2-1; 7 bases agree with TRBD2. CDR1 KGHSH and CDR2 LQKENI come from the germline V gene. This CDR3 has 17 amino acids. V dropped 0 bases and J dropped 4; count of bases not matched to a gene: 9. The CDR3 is CASSPPLARGSYNEQFF. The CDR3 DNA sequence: TGTGCCAGCTCACCACCCCTGGCGCGGGGGTCATACAATGAGCAGTTCTTC.

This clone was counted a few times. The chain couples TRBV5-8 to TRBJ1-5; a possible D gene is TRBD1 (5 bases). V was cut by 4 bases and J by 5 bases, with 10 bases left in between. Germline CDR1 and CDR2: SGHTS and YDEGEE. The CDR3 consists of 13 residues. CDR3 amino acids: CASSRAGDQPQHF. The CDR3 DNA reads TGTGCCAGCAGCCGCGCGGGGGATCAGCCCCAGCATTTT.

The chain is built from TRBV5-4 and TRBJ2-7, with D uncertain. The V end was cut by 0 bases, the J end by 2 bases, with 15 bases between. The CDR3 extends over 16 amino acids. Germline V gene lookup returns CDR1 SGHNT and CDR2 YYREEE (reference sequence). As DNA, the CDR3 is TGTGCCAGCAGCTTGGACGCACAACGAGCCACCTACGAGCAGTACTTC. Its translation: CASSLDAQRATYEQYF. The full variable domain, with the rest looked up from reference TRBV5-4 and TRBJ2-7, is ETGVTQSPTHLIKTRGQQVTLRCSSQSGHNTVSWYQQALGQGPQFIFQYYREEENGRGNFPPRFSGLQFPNYSSELNVNALELDDSALYLCASSLDAQRATYEQYFGPGTRLTVT.

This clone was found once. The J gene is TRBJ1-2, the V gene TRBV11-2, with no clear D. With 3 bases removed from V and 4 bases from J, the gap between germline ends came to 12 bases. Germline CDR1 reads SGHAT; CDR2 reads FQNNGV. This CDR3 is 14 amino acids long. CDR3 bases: TGTGCCAGCAGCTTGCCGGTTGCTAGCTATGGCTACACCTTC. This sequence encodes CASSLPVASYGYTF.

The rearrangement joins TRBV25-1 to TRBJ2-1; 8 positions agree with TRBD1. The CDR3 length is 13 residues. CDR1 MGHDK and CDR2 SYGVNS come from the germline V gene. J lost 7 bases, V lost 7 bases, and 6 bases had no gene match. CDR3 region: CASKDRAGNEQFF. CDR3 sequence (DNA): TGTGCCAGCAAGGACAGGGCAGGGAATGAGCAGTTCTTC. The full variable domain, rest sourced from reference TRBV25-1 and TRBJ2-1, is EADIYQTPRYLVIGTGKKITLECSQTMGHDKMYWYQQDPGMELHLIHYSYGVNSTEKGDLSSESTVSRIRTEHFPLTLESARPSHTSQYLCASKDRAGNEQFFGPGTRLTVL.

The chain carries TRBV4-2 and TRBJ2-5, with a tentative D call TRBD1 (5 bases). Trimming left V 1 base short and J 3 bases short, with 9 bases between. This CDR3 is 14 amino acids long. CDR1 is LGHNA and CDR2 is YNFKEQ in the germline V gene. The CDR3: CASSQAGAKETQYF. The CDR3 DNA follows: TGTGCCAGCAGCCAAGCTGGGGCTAAAGAGACCCAGTACTTC.